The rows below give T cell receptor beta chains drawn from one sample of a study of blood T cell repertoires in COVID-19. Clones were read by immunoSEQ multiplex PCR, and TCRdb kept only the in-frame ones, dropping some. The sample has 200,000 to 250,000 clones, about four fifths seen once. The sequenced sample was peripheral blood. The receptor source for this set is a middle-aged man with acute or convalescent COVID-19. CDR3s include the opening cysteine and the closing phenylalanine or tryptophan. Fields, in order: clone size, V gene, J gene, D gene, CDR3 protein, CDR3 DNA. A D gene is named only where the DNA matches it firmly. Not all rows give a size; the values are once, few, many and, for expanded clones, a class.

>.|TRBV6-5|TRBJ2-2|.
CASSNNPGFWELFF
TGTGCCAGCAGTAACAACCCTGGCTTCTGGGAGCTGTTTTTT
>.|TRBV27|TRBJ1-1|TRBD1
CASSTRQGNTEAFF
TGTGCCAGCAGTACACGACAGGGTAACACTGAAGCTTTCTTT
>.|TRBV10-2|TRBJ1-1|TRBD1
CASSEPRQGTAFF
TGCGCCAGCAGTGAGCCGAGACAGGGGACGGCTTTCTTT
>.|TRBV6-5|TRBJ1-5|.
CASSYSVRGGSQPQHF
TGTGCCAGCAGTTACTCGGTGCGGGGGGGAAGTCAGCCCCAGCATTTT
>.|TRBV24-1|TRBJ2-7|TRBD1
CATSDSGTGAYEQYF
TGTGCCACCAGTGATTCAGGGACAGGGGCCTACGAGCAGTACTTC
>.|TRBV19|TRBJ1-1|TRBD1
CASSIGQVITEAFF
TGTGCCAGTAGTATCGGACAGGTTATCACTGAAGCTTTCTTT
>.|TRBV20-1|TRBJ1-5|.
CSASGGRGGGWDGNQPQHF
TGCAGTGCTAGTGGGGGGCGCGGCGGAGGATGGGATGGCAATCAGCCCCAGCATTTT
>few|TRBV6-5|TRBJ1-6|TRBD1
CATKTGDSPLHF
TGTGCCACTAAAACAGGGGATTCACCCCTCCACTTT
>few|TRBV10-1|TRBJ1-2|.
CASSLQGTYGYTF
TGCGCCAGCAGCCTACAGGGAACCTATGGCTACACCTTC
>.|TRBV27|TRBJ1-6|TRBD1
CASSPTGAASALHF
TGTGCCAGCAGCCCGACAGGGGCCGCGTCGGCCCTCCACTTT
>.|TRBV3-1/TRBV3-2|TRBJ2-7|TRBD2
CASSQGARLAGSYEQYF
TGTGCCAGCAGCCAAGGGGCCCGACTAGCGGGATCCTACGAGCAGTACTTC
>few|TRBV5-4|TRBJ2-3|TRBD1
CASSLDRGRVTDTQYF
TGTGCCAGCAGCTTAGACAGGGGGCGAGTCACAGATACGCAGTATTTT
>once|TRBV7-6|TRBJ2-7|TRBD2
CASSLGGGTEQYF
TGTGCCAGCAGCTTGGGGGGGGGTACCGAGCAGTACTTC
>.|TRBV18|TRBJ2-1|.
CASGDIYNEQFF
TGTGCCAGCGGGGACATCTACAATGAGCAGTTCTTC
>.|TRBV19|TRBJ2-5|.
CASSIRGWETQYF
TGTGCCAGTAGTATAAGGGGATGGGAGACCCAGTACTTC
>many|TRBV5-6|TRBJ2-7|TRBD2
CASSPPSGDTYEQYF
TGTGCCAGCAGCCCCCCTAGCGGGGATACCTACGAGCAGTACTTC
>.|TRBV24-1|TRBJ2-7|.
CATSDTPGDTGHRAEQYF
TGTGCCACCAGTGATACCCCGGGCGATACAGGACACAGGGCCGAGCAGTACTTC
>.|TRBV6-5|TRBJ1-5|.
CASTGYSNQPQHF
TGTGCCAGCACAGGGTATAGCAATCAGCCCCAGCATTTT
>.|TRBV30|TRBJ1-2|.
CVAGSYGYTF
TGTGTCGCGGGCAGCTATGGCTACACCTTC
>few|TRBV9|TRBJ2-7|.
CASSVGSHYEQYF
TGTGCCAGCAGCGTGGGCTCCCACTACGAGCAGTACTTC
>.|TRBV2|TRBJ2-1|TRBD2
CASRGGTSAYNEQFF
TGTGCCAGCAGAGGAGGGACTAGCGCCTACAATGAGCAGTTCTTC
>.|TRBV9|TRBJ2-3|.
CASSVSGSGTQYF
TGTGCCAGCAGCGTATCGGGTTCCGGTACGCAGTATTTT
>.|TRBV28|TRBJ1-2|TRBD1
CASSLSHRGQYFVANYGYTF
TGTGCCAGCAGTTTAAGCCACAGGGGGCAGTACTTCGTTGCTAACTATGGCTACACCTTC
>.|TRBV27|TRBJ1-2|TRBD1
CASSLAGQIGYTF
TGTGCCAGCAGTCTAGCGGGACAGATCGGCTACACCTTC
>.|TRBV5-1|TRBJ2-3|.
CASSSDWGVHKDTQYF
TGCGCCAGCAGCTCCGATTGGGGGGTCCACAAAGATACGCAGTATTTT
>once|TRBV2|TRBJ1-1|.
CASTLVRGPNTEAFF
TGTGCCAGCACCCTGGTGCGGGGACCGAACACTGAAGCTTTCTTT
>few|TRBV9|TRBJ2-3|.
CASSVSRDTASDTQYF
TGTGCCAGCAGCGTATCAAGGGACACCGCTTCAGATACGCAGTATTTT
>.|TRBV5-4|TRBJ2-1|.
CASSLGLWASTYNEQFF
TGTGCCAGCAGCTTGGGTTTGTGGGCTAGCACCTACAATGAGCAGTTCTTC